Each of the 11 T cell receptor beta chains below was sequenced from the same sample in a study of PD-1 blockade in classical Hodgkin lymphoma. The data were produced by immunoSEQ multiplex PCR, yet TCRdb's version contains in-frame clones alone and is incomplete. The top ten hold approximately 4% of the sample, which has about 33,000 clones, around 74% seen once. Specified time point: cycle 4 day 1 (C4D1), after more than 5 weeks of nivolumab. All trial patients relapsed after autologous stem cell transplantation. Specimen: peripheral blood mononuclear cells (PBMCs), collected before the fourth cycle of nivolumab. Every receptor here comes from a human donor with classical Hodgkin lymphoma.

The gene calls are TRBV10-2 and TRBJ1-4; TRBD1 is a possible D gene (6 bases). Per germline, CDR1 WSHSY and CDR2 SAAADI. The CDR3 loop spans 17 amino acids. Trimming removed 3 bases from V and 3 bases from J, with 17 bases in between. The chain's CDR3 is CASSDLWAAGANEKLFF. As DNA, the CDR3 is TGCGCCAGCAGTGATCTTTGGGCGGCAGGGGCTAATGAAAAACTGTTTTTT.

This chain links TRBV7-7 with TRBJ2-7; no clear D. V lost 6 bases and J 3 bases, leaving 12 bases between the germline ends. Per germline, CDR1 SSHAT and CDR2 FNYEAQ (reference sequence). This CDR3 spans 13 amino acids. The CDR3 loop is CASSSRGNYEQYF. CDR3 DNA sequence: TGTGCCAGCAGTTCCCGTGGAAACTACGAGCAGTACTTC.

This clone showed up just a few times. The gene calls are TRBV28 and TRBJ1-5, with D perhaps matching TRBD1 (5 bases). The CDR3 contains 21 residues. The germline gives CDR1 MDHEN, CDR2 SYDVKM. V lost 6 bases, J lost 3 bases, and 33 bases lay in between. CDR3 amino acids: CASSPARDRDSFIPYNQPQHF. CDR3 coding DNA: TGTGCCAGCAGCCCCGCCCGGGACCGAGATTCCTTTATACCGTACAATCAGCCCCAGCATTTT.

J is TRBJ2-3 and V is TRBV9, with D hard to call. CDR1 and CDR2 (germline): SGDLS, YYNGEE. The CDR3 contains 17 residues. V dropped 0 bases and J dropped 2 bases, with 16 bases sitting between them. As DNA, the CDR3 is TGTGCCAGCAGCGTAGAGCCGGGCCCGGTTATCACAGATACGCAGTATTTT. It encodes CASSVEPGPVITDTQYF. Complete variable domain (other parts from reference TRBV9 and TRBJ2-3): DSGVTQTPKHLITATGQRVTLRCSPRSGDLSVYWYQQSLDQGLQFLIQYYNGEERAKGNILERFSAQQFPDLHSELNLSSLELGDSALYFCASSVEPGPVITDTQYFGPGTRLTVL.

This chain uses TRBV10-1 with TRBJ2-7; possible D gene TRBD2, 6 bases. The V end was cut by 4 bases, the J end by 1 base, with 17 bases between. Germline-derived CDR1 and CDR2 are WNHNN and SYGVQD (reference sequence). The CDR3 contains 16 residues. The CDR3 DNA reads as TGCGCCAGCAGTGTGGGTGGGGGGAAGAGGTCCTACGAGCAGTACTTC. Protein sequence: CASSVGGGKRSYEQYF.

This clone was detected a few times. The chain combines TRBV9 with TRBJ2-7; the match to TRBD1 covers 9 bases. CDR3 length: 15 residues. The ends lost 0 bases at V and 6 bases at J; junction bases unmatched: 7. From germline, CDR1 is SGDLS and CDR2 YYNGEE. The CDR3 sequence is CASSVVGTGTPEQYF. DNA of the CDR3: TGTGCCAGCAGCGTAGTCGGGACAGGGACCCCCGAGCAGTACTTC. Using reference TRBV9 and TRBJ2-7 for the parts outside the CDR3, the full variable domain is DSGVTQTPKHLITATGQRVTLRCSPRSGDLSVYWYQQSLDQGLQFLIQYYNGEERAKGNILERFSAQQFPDLHSELNLSSLELGDSALYFCASSVVGTGTPEQYFGPGTRLTVT.

The gene calls are TRBV7-2 and TRBJ2-7; no definite D call. The CDR3 totals 14 residues. The V end lost 4 bases, the J end lost 0 bases, and 10 bases lay between the germline ends. Germline values: CDR1 SGHTA, CDR2 FQGNSA. CDR3 DNA: TGTGCCAGCAGCTCAGGCTCGAGCTCCTACGAGCAGTACTTC. It encodes CASSSGSSSYEQYF.

CDR3 sequence: CASSTRDRVNYDGANVLTF. The DNA for the CDR3 is TGTGCCAGCAGCACGAGGGACAGGGTGAATTATGATGGGGCCAACGTCCTGACTTTC. This chain joins TRBV21-1 and TRBJ2-6; the D call TRBD1 from the table was never checked on the DNA. TRBV21-1 is flagged as a pseudogene. The CDR3 spans 19 residues.

This clone was found once. The chain recombines TRBV6-6 with TRBJ2-1, with D unresolved. There are 16 residues in the CDR3. V shed 0 bases and J shed 1 base, with 10 bases lying between them. Germline V gene sequence: CDR1 MNHNY, CDR2 SVGAGI (reference sequence). CDR3 bases: TGTGCCAGCAGTTACTCGATAGAATCATCCTACAATGAGCAGTTCTTC. It is translated as CASSYSIESSYNEQFF.

This clone turned up a few times. V is TRBV19 and J is TRBJ2-7; TRBD2 matches at 9 bases. Germline trimming cut 0 bases from V and 4 bases from J; bases unmatched to any gene: 7. From germline, CDR1 is LNHDA and CDR2 SQIVND (reference sequence). This CDR3 comprises 16 residues. The chain's CDR3 is CASSIDLGLAGYEQYF. CDR3 bases: TGTGCCAGTAGTATAGATCTGGGACTAGCAGGATACGAGCAGTACTTC.

The rearrangement joins TRBV9 to TRBJ1-1; TRBD1 matches 8 bases. This CDR3 region has 14 residues. Germline CDR1 reads SGDLS; CDR2 reads YYNGEE. The V gene end was trimmed by 5 bases and the J gene end by 5 bases; junction bases not matched to a gene: 8. As DNA, the CDR3 is TGTGCCAGCAGACCGACGGACAGGGAGACTGAAGCTTTCTTT. Translation: CASRPTDRETEAFF.